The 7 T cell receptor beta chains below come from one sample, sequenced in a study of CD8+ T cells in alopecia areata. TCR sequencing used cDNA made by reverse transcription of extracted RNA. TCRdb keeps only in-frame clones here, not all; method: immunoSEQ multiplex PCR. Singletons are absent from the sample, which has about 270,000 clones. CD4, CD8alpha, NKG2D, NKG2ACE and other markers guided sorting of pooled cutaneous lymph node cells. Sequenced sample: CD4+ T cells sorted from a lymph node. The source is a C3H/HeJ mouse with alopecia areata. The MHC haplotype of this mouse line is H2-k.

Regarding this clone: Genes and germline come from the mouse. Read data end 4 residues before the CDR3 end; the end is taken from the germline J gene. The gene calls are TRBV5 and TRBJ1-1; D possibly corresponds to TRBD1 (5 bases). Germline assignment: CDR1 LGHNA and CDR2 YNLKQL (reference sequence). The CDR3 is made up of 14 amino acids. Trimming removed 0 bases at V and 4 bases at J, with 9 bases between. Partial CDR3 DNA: TGTGCCAGCAGCCAAGAGGGGGTGGGCACA. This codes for CASSQEGVGT. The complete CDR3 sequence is CASSQEGVGTEVFF.

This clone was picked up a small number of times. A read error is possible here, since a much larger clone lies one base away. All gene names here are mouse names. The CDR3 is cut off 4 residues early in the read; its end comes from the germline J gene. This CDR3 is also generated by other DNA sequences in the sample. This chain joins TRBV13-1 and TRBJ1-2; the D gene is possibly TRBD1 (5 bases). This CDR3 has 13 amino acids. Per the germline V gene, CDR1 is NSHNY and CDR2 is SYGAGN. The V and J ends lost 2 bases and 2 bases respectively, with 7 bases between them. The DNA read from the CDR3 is TGTGCCAGCAGTGAGCGACAGAACTCC. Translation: CASSERQNS. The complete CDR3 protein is CASSERQNSDYTF.

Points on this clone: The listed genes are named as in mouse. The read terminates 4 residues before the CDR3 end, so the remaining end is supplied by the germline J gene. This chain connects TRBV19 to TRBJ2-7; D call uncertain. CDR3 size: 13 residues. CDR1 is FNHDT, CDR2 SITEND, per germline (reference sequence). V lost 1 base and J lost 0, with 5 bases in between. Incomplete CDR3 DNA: TGTGCCAGCAGTATATTAAGCTCCTAT. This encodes CASSILSSY. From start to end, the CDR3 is CASSILSSYEQYF.

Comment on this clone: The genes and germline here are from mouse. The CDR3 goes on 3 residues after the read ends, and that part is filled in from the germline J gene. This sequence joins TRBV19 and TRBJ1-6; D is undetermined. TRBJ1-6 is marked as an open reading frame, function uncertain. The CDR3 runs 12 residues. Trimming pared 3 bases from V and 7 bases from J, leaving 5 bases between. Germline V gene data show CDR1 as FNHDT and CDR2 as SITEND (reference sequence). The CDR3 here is CASSKRNSPLYF. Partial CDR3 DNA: TGTGCCAGCAGTAAAAGGAATTCGCCC.

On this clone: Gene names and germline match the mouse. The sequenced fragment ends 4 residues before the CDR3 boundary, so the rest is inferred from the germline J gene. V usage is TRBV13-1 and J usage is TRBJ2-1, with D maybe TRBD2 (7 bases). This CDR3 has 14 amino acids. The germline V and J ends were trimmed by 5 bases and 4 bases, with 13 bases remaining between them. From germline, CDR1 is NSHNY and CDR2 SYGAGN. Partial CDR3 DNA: TGTGCCAGCAGGAGGGGGGGAGGGTATGCT. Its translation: CASRRGGGYA. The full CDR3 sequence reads CASRRGGGYAEQFF.

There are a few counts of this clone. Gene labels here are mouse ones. The CDR3 DNA, read in part, is TGTGCCAGCAGCCAACCCGGGACAGGGGTCGCT. Residues: CASSQPGTGVA. The full CDR3 reads CASSQPGTGVAEQFF. The chain has TRBV5 and TRBJ2-1, with 10 bases that match TRBD1. The sequenced fragment ends 4 residues before the CDR3 boundary, so the rest is inferred from the germline J gene. Looked up from germline, CDR1 is LGHNA and CDR2 is YNLKQL (reference sequence). This CDR3 is 15 amino acids long.

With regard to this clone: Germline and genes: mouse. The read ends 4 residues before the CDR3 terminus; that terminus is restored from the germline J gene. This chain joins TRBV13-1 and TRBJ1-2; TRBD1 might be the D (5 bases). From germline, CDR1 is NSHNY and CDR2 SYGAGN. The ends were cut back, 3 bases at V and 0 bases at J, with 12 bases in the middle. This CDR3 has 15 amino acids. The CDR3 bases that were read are TGTGCCAGCAGTGCCCCCGGGACTGCAAACTCC. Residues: CASSAPGTANS. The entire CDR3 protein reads CASSAPGTANSDYTF.